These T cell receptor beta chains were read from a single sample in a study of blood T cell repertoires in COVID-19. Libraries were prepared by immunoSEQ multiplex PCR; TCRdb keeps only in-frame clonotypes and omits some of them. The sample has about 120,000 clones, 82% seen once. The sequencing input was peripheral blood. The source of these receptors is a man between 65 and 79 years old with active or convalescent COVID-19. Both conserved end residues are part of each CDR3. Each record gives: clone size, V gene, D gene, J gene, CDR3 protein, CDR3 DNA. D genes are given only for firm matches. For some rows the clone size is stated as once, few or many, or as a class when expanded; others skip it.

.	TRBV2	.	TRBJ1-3	CASSPQGYSGNTIYF	TGTGCCAGCAGTCCTCAGGGATACTCTGGAAACACCATATATTTT
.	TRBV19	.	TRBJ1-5	CASSPTPGISNQPQHF	TGTGCCAGTAGCCCTACCCCAGGGATAAGCAATCAGCCCCAGCATTTT
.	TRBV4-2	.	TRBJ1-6	CASSQAGIIRAPLHF	TGTGCCAGCAGCCAAGCCGGGATAATTAGGGCACCCCTCCACTTT
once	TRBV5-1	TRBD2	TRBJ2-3	CASSLDGRAEDTQYF	TGCGCCAGCAGCTTGGATGGGAGGGCCGAAGATACGCAGTATTTT
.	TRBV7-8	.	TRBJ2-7	CASSLVAESSYEQYF	TGTGCCAGCAGCTTAGTAGCGGAAAGCTCCTACGAGCAGTACTTC
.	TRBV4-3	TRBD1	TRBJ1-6	CASSQGTDRENSPLHF	TGCGCCAGCAGCCAGGGAACCGACAGGGAGAATTCACCCCTCCACTTT
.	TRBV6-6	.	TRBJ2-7	CASSLEGLNYEQYF	TGTGCCAGCAGCCTAGAGGGACTCAACTACGAGCAGTACTTC
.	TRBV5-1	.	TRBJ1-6	CASSLSPPSGGNNSPLHF	TGCGCCAGCAGCTTGTCACCCCCGAGCGGGGGTAATAATTCACCCCTCCACTTT
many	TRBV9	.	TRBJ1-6	CASSAGQGGNSPLHF	TGTGCCAGCAGCGCTGGGCAGGGAGGTAATTCACCCCTCCACTTT
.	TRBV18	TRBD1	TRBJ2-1	CASSPRQGANNEQFF	TGTGCCAGCTCACCCAGACAGGGGGCGAACAATGAGCAGTTCTTC
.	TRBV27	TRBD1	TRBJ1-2	CASSPGTGVRGYTF	TGTGCCAGCAGTCCTGGGACAGGGGTTCGGGGCTACACCTTC
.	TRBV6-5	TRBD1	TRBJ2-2	CASSYTGGGTGELFF	TGTGCCAGCAGTTACACAGGGGGCGGCACCGGGGAGCTGTTTTTT
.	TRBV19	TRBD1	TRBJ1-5	CASSTGTGISSNQPQHF	TGTGCCAGTAGTACCGGGACAGGGATTTCGAGCAATCAGCCCCAGCATTTT
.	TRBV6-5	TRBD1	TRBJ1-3	CASKRQGSGNTIYF	TGTGCCAGCAAAAGACAGGGATCTGGAAACACCATATATTTT
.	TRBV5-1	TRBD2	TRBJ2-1	CASSLVAGAYNEQFF	TGCGCCAGCAGCTTGGTAGCGGGAGCGTACAATGAGCAGTTCTTC
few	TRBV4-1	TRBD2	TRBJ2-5	CASSRLAKETQYF	TGCGCCAGCAGCAGACTAGCGAAGGAGACCCAGTACTTC
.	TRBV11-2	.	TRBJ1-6	CASSLLIVTPLHF	TGTGCCAGCAGCTTATTGATAGTGACACCCCTCCACTTT
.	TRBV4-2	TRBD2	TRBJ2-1	CASSQESWLAGPNEQFF	TGTGCCAGCAGCCAAGAGTCGTGGCTAGCGGGGCCAAATGAGCAGTTCTTC
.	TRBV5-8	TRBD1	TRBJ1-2	CASSRATGNYGYTF	TGTGCCAGCAGCCGCGCGACAGGGAACTATGGCTACACCTTC
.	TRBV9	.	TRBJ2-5	CASSVAGGETQYF	TGTGCCAGCAGCGTAGCTGGAGGAGAGACCCAGTACTTC
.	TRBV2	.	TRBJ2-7	CASSQTYEQYF	TGTGCCAGCAGCCAAACCTACGAGCAGTACTTC
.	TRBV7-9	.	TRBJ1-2	CASRPGGTLPGYTF	TGTGCCAGCCGGCCGGGGGGTACTTTGCCCGGCTACACCTTC
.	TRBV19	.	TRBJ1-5	CASSGDTSNQPQHF	TGTGCCAGTAGTGGGGACACCTCGAATCAGCCCCAGCATTTT
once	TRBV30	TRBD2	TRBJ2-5	CAWSVPSGIAPPQYF	TGTGCCTGGAGTGTCCCTAGCGGAATCGCTCCCCCCCAGTACTTC
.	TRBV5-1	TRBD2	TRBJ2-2	CASSLRGLAALSAGELFF	TGCGCCAGCAGCTTGCGGGGACTAGCGGCCCTCAGCGCCGGGGAGCTGTTTTTT
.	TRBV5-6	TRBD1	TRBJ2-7	CASSFPPPGTGGYEQYF	TGTGCCAGCAGCTTCCCCCCGCCGGGGACAGGGGGGTACGAGCAGTACTTC
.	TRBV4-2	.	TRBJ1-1	CASSQGRGDTEAFF	TGTGCCAGCAGCCAAGGACGGGGGGATACTGAAGCTTTCTTT
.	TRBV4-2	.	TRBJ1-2	CASSQDPRNDGYTF	TGTGCCAGCAGCCAAGACCCTAGGAATGATGGCTACACCTTC
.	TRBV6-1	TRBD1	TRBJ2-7	CASSDLRRTGEYF	TGTGCCAGCAGTGACCTGCGGCGGACAGGGGAGTACTTC
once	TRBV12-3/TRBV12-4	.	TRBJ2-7	CASSSQGREQYF	TGTGCCAGCAGTAGTCAGGGTCGAGAGCAGTACTTC
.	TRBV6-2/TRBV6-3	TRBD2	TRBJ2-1	CASSSIPGLAGPSSYNEQFF	TGTGCCAGCAGTTCCATTCCGGGACTAGCGGGTCCAAGCTCCTACAATGAGCAGTTCTTC
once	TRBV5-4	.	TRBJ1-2	CASSLRGAYGYTF	TGTGCCAGCAGCTTGCGGGGGGCCTATGGCTACACCTTC
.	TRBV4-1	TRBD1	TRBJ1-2	CASSQERQGYGYTF	TGCGCCAGCAGCCAAGAGAGACAGGGGTATGGCTACACCTTC
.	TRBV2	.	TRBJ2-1	CASISGSSYNEQFF	TGTGCCAGCATCAGCGGAAGCTCCTACAATGAGCAGTTCTTC
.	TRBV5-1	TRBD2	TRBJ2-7	CASSPGPVRSGGYEQYF	TGCGCCAGCAGCCCCGGACCGGTTCGGAGCGGGGGCTACGAGCAGTACTTC
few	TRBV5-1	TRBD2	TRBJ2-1	CASSLGAGGLYNEQFF	TGCGCCAGCAGCTTGGGAGCGGGAGGGCTTTACAATGAGCAGTTCTTC